The clone carrying this T cell receptor beta chain has at least ten counts. This sample was included in a study of molecular identifiers for immune sequencing clone quantification. Via MiXCR, TCRdb re-called the PCR reads, giving one row per CDR3 protein. The data show approximately 97,000 distinct CDR3 sequences, 20% to 25% seen once. The V end was cut by 6 bases, the J end by 6 bases, with 12 bases between. The CDR3 is made up of 12 amino acids. Germline lookup yields CDR1 ENHRY and CDR2 SYGVKD. This TCR was sampled from a human donor in good health. Some libraries in this study had Jurkat cell RNA spiked in. The sample comprised naive CD8+ T cells from blood, with Jurkat cell RNA spiked in. The sample's subset: FACS-sorted CD8+CD4-CCR7+CD45RA+ naive T cells. This chain joins TRBV10-3 and TRBJ2-7; the D is unclear. The CDR3 DNA is TGTGCCATCAGGACAAGATCTTTCGAGCAGTACTTC. It yields the protein CAIRTRSFEQYF.